This TCR beta chain was profiled in a study of blood T cell repertoires in COVID-19. Study information: The origin of the acute and convalescent COVID-19 samples was the United States, Italy and Spain. T cells, B-cell-depleted T cells, or PBMCs provided the cDNA or gDNA that served as material.

This CDR3 contains 12 residues. Trimming left V 4 bases short and J 9 bases short, with 10 bases between. Per the germline V gene, CDR1 is MDHEN and CDR2 is SYDVKM. Participants, about 18 to 90 years old, spanned around 26 US areas. As processed by the authors: Estimation of nucleated cell counts was performed using reference gene primer amplification. Here immunoSEQ multiplex PCR was the method, and the copy in TCRdb shows in-frame clones only, minus some. From that table come the V and J calls and clone size; the DNA was used to work out D and trimming. The sample yields fewer than 150,000 clones, around 83% seen once. This clone appeared a few times.

The clonotype was recovered from a man aged 30-40 years who had recovered from COVID-19. Material for sequencing was PBMCs or T cells enriched from blood (not recorded which). V usage is TRBV28 and J usage is TRBJ2-1; D not resolved. This CDR3 reads CASSSHPREQFF. Written as DNA, the CDR3 is TGTGCCAGCAGTTCACATCCCCGTGAGCAGTTCTTC.